This T cell receptor beta chain was obtained from a study of OX40 agonist ivuxolimab in advanced cancers. Study conclusions and caveats: Among some nonresponders, normalized T-cell clonal expansion was also low.

CDR1 is MDHEN, CDR2 SYDVKM, per germline. With 6 bases removed from V and 0 bases from J, the gap between germline ends came to 12 bases. The CDR3 consists of 14 residues. TCRdb's copy holds only in-frame clones and misses some; the assay was immunoSEQ multiplex PCR. The data hold about 82,000 clones, with about 86% observed a single time. This clone was seen a handful of times. Its antigen remains unidentified. The V gene is TRBV28, the J gene TRBJ2-7; tentatively, D is TRBD2 (5 bases). This TCR came from an adult with an advanced solid tumor such as melanoma, head and neck, liver or kidney cancer. The material sequenced was CD4+ or CD8+ T cells sorted from blood, taken in a trial of the OX40 agonist ivuxolimab. For the CDR3, the DNA is TGTGCCAGCAGAAGCGGTCTAAGCTCCTACGAGCAGTACTTC. It is translated as CASRSGLSSYEQYF.